This TCR beta chain was documented in a study of blood T cell repertoires in COVID-19. Whole-study context: Whether acute or convalescent, the COVID-19 samples came from the United States, Italy and Spain. In each case, the material was cDNA or gDNA derived from T cells, B-cell-depleted T cells, or PBMCs.

Clones were read by immunoSEQ multiplex PCR, and TCRdb kept only the in-frame ones, dropping some. The table has approximately 210,000 clones, roughly four fifths seen once. Assignment of participants to cohorts was predicated upon participant-reported clinical history. For recovered donors of Cohort 3, there were two negative PCRs, clearance, or symptom resolution. The table lists this clone with a few counts. This sequence was found in a man aged 40-55 years who had recovered from COVID-19. Sequencing was done on a sample of PBMCs or T cells enriched from blood (not recorded which).

In nucleotides, the CDR3 is TGTGCCAGCAGCCAAGTAAGTGACAAAGATCAGCCCCAGCATTTT. Protein sequence: CASSQVSDKDQPQHF. The genes are TRBV4-2 and TRBJ1-5; no reliable D call. Per germline, CDR1 LGHNA and CDR2 YNFKEQ. CDR3 size: 15 residues. V was trimmed by 1 base and J by 5 bases, leaving 12 bases between them.